These 32 T cell receptor beta chains came from one sample sequenced in a study of T cells in Graves' hyperthyroidism and ophthalmopathy. From RNA transcripts, TCR beta CDR3 regions were amplified. An initial round of RT-PCR targeting the TCR CDR3 relied on the HTBI primer set. TCRdb called the multiplex PCR reads again in MiXCR, with one record for every CDR3 protein. The sample holds under 300,000 distinct CDR3 sequences, approximately 14% seen once. Material for sequencing was blood. The receptors here all came from a woman in her thirties or forties with Graves' hyperthyroidism.

This clonotype was detected ten times or more. The CDR3 coding sequence is TGTGCCAGCAGTTCCCGGGACAGGGTCGGCTACACCTTC. This codes for CASSSRDRVGYTF. The chain couples TRBV28 to TRBJ1-2; 9 positions match TRBD1. The CDR3 has 13 amino acids. Trimming cost V 4 bases and J 8 bases; bases outside gene matches: 5. CDR1 is MDHEN and CDR2 is SYDVKM in the germline V gene.

This clonotype was seen repeatedly, ten times or more. This sequence joins TRBV2 and TRBJ1-5; D ambiguous. The CDR3 is 16 amino acids. Germline V lookup: CDR1 SNHLY, CDR2 FYNNEI. With 5 bases removed from V and 0 bases from J, the gap between germline ends came to 14 bases. The CDR3 reads CASSFSPGVSNQPQHF. CDR3 sequence (DNA): TGTGCCAGCAGTTTCTCCCCTGGGGTTAGCAATCAGCCCCAGCATTTT.

There are many counts of this clonotype. J is TRBJ2-2 and V is TRBV5-8, with 8 bases matching TRBD1. Trimming removed 7 bases from V and 6 bases from J; junction bases left unmatched: 8. The CDR3 runs to 14 residues. Germline V gene sequence: CDR1 SGHTS, CDR2 YDEGEE. In DNA, the CDR3 is TGTGCCAGCGGACGGACAGGGACGTCCGGGGAGCTGTTTTTT. This gives the protein CASGRTGTSGELFF.

The genes are TRBV5-4 and TRBJ2-7; 8 bases are a match to TRBD2. Per the germline V gene, CDR1 is SGHNT and CDR2 is YYREEE (reference sequence). The trim removed 0 bases at V and 1 base at J, leaving 9 bases unmatched. This CDR3 has 17 amino acids. The CDR3 is CASSLGRAGDGSYEQYF. CDR3 nucleotide sequence: TGTGCCAGCAGCTTGGGTCGAGCGGGGGATGGGTCCTACGAGCAGTACTTC.

The J gene is TRBJ1-1, the V gene TRBV10-3, with D unresolved. Trimming left V 3 bases short and J 5 bases short, with 4 bases between. The CDR3 has 11 amino acids. Germline lookup yields CDR1 ENHRY and CDR2 SYGVKD. The CDR3 here is CAISEGTEAFF. In DNA, the CDR3 is TGTGCCATCAGTGAAGGAACTGAAGCTTTCTTT.

J is TRBJ1-5 and V is TRBV7-9; perhaps TRBD1 as D (5 bases). The CDR3 is 14 residues long. CDR1 and CDR2 from the germline V gene are SEHNR and FQNEAQ (reference sequence). V was trimmed by 4 bases and J by 5 bases, leaving 12 bases between them. The CDR3 sequence: CASSSSDSHQPQHF. CDR3 bases: TGTGCCAGCAGCTCCTCTGACAGCCATCAGCCCCAGCATTTT.

This clonotype was counted many times. V is TRBV3-1 and J is TRBJ1-1; D is ambiguous. Germline loops: CDR1 LGHDT, CDR2 YNNKEL (reference sequence). The CDR3 spans 16 residues. V was pared by 4 bases and J by 3 bases, with 18 bases between. The CDR3 nucleotides are TGTGCCAGCAGCCCCCCCCAACGCGGGTTTCACACTGAAGCTTTCTTT. Its protein is CASSPPQRGFHTEAFF.

This clonotype appeared many times. The J gene is TRBJ1-5, the V gene TRBV6-1, with D perhaps TRBD1 (6 bases). The CDR3 has 13 residues. V was clipped by 6 bases and J by 10 bases, with 16 bases between them. The V gene's germline CDR1 is MNHNS and CDR2 SASEGT. Here the CDR3 reads CASSDPIGGPQHF. The CDR3 DNA sequence: TGTGCCAGCAGCGACCCCATTGGGGGCCCCCAGCATTTT.

This clonotype has ten or more counts. The chain employs TRBV7-2 and TRBJ2-5; TRBD2 matches at 13 bases. V dropped 1 base and J dropped 5; count of bases not matched to a gene: 1. The CDR3 sequence is 15 residues long. CDR1 and CDR2 from the germline V gene are SGHTA and FQGNSA. Here the CDR3 reads CASSLGTSGSETQYF. CDR3 bases: TGTGCCAGCAGCTTAGGGACTAGCGGGAGCGAGACCCAGTACTTC. The variable domain in full, with the rest retrieved from reference TRBV7-2 and TRBJ2-5, is GAGVSQSPSNKVTEKGKDVELRCDPISGHTALYWYRQSLGQGLEFLIYFQGNSAPDKSGLPSDRFSAERTGGSVSTLTIQRTQQEDSAVYLCASSLGTSGSETQYFGPGTRLLVL.

This clonotype was seen ten or more times. The chain uses TRBV6-1 and TRBJ2-7; the D gene is possibly TRBD2 (5 bases). Germline V lookup: CDR1 MNHNS, CDR2 SASEGT. The CDR3 consists of 11 residues. Trimming left V 10 bases short and J 3 bases short, with 10 bases between. The CDR3 sequence is CATKRDYEQYF. Written as DNA, the CDR3 is TGTGCCACTAAGAGGGACTACGAGCAGTACTTC.

This clonotype has at least ten counts. The chain carries TRBV20-1 and TRBJ2-1; no clear D. CDR3 length equals 10 residues. Germline loops: CDR1 DFQATT, CDR2 SNEGSKA (reference sequence). Trimming took 1 base from V and 11 from J, leaving 6 bases between them. The chain's CDR3 is CSARGDKQFF. The CDR3 DNA follows: TGCAGTGCTAGAGGGGATAAGCAGTTCTTC.

This clonotype was counted a few times. The rearrangement links TRBV19 to TRBJ2-7; 9 bases match TRBD1. The CDR3 consists of 13 residues. The germline V gene encodes CDR1 LNHDA and CDR2 SQIVND (reference sequence). Trimming removed 10 bases from V and 6 bases from J; junction bases left unmatched: 10. The chain's CDR3 is CATAGQGIGEQYF. CDR3 coding DNA: TGTGCCACCGCCGGACAGGGGATCGGCGAGCAGTACTTC.

This clonotype showed up just a few times. This chain uses TRBV7-3 with TRBJ2-6, with 7 nucleotides matching TRBD1. CDR1 is SGHTA and CDR2 is FQGTGA in the germline V gene. Trimming removed 1 base from V and 4 bases from J; junction bases left unmatched: 10. The CDR3 is 18 amino acids. CDR3 sequence reads: CASSLKFTGATGANVLTF. The CDR3, as DNA: TGTGCCAGCAGCTTAAAGTTCACAGGGGCGACCGGGGCCAACGTCCTGACTTTC. Full variable domain (outside the CDR3, taken from reference TRBV7-3 and TRBJ2-6): GAGVSQTPSNKVTEKGKYVELRCDPISGHTALYWYRQSLGQGPEFLIYFQGTGAADDSGLPNDRFFAVRPEGSVSTLKIQRTERGDSAVYLCASSLKFTGATGANVLTFGAGSRLTVL.

The rearrangement joins TRBV19 to TRBJ2-7; perhaps D is TRBD1 or TRBD2 (5 bases each). CDR3 length: 14 residues. The V gene lost 0 bases and the J gene lost 3 bases, with 9 bases spanning the gap. CDR1 and CDR2 from the germline V gene are LNHDA and SQIVND (reference sequence). CDR3 loop: CASSIDGTHYEQYF. As DNA, the CDR3 is TGTGCCAGTAGTATAGACGGGACCCACTACGAGCAGTACTTC.

This clonotype was seen repeatedly, ten times or more. The chain links TRBV20-1 to TRBJ2-7, with 10 bases aligning to TRBD2. The CDR3 covers 15 residues. V shed 0 bases and J 3 bases; nucleotides not matched to a gene: 5. Germline CDR1 is DFQATT and CDR2 is SNEGSKA (reference sequence). The CDR3 loop reads CSARDPGLADYEQYF. The CDR3 region has the DNA TGCAGTGCTAGAGATCCAGGACTAGCGGACTACGAGCAGTACTTC.

The V gene is TRBV20-1, the J gene TRBJ1-4, with no clear D. Germline lookup yields CDR1 DFQATT and CDR2 SNEGSKA (reference sequence). This CDR3 comprises 11 residues. Trimming removed 0 bases at V and 8 bases at J, with 4 bases between. DNA of the CDR3: TGCAGTGCTAGAGAGTACGAAAAACTGTTTTTT. It encodes CSAREYEKLFF.

Many counts were recorded for this clonotype. The J gene is TRBJ1-5, the V gene TRBV4-1; no reliable D call. The V gene's germline CDR1 is MGHRA and CDR2 YSYEKL. V lost 0 bases to trimming and J lost 6 bases, with 6 bases between them. The length of the CDR3 is 13 residues. The chain's CDR3 is CASSQDLIQPQHF. The CDR3 nucleotides are TGCGCCAGCAGCCAAGATTTGATTCAGCCCCAGCATTTT.

This clonotype was seen at least ten times. The rearrangement uses TRBV5-1 and TRBJ1-3; no clear D. Deletions cut 0 bases from V and 4 bases from J, with 11 bases between. The CDR3 is 15 residues long. Germline V lookup: CDR1 SGHRS, CDR2 YFSETQ. CDR3 sequence: CASSLASTRGNTIYF. DNA for the CDR3: TGCGCCAGCAGCTTGGCCTCGACGAGGGGAAACACCATATATTTT. The full variable domain, rest sourced from reference TRBV5-1 and TRBJ1-3, is KAGVTQTPRYLIKTRGQQVTLSCSPISGHRSVSWYQQTPGQGLQFLFEYFSETQRNKGNFPGRFSGRQFSNSRSEMNVSTLELGDSALYLCASSLASTRGNTIYFGEGSWLTVV.

At least ten counts were recorded for this clonotype. The chain joins TRBV3-1 to TRBJ1-2; D unresolved. The CDR3 loop spans 14 amino acids. Germline V gene lookup returns CDR1 LGHDT and CDR2 YNNKEL (reference sequence). The ends were cut back, 2 bases at V and 0 bases at J, with 7 bases in the middle. The CDR3 coding sequence is TGTGCCAGCAGCCAATTTGACTCTAACTATGGCTACACCTTC. It encodes CASSQFDSNYGYTF.

This chain's CDR3 is CASSPLGGEGAPLHF. DNA of the CDR3: TGTGCCAGCTCACCACTGGGGGGGGAAGGAGCACCCCTCCACTTT. The chain combines TRBV18 with TRBJ1-6, with D perhaps TRBD1 (5 bases). Trimming removed 1 base at V and 11 bases at J, with 15 bases between. In germline, CDR1 is KGHSH, CDR2 LQKENI. CDR3 length: 15 amino acids.

On this clonotype itself: A much larger clone differs by one base, so this may be a read error. The chain employs TRBV5-6 and TRBJ2-5; a possible D gene is TRBD2 (5 bases). Germline CDR1 and CDR2: SGHDT and YYEEEE. CDR3 length equals 14 residues. The CDR3 loop is CAGSLATGFETQYF. The CDR3 bases are TGTGCCGGCAGCTTGGCTACGGGGTTTGAGACCCAGTACTTC. The entire variable domain, with the rest obtained from reference TRBV5-6 and TRBJ2-5, is as follows: DAGVTQSPTHLIKTRGQQVTLRCSPKSGHDTVSWYQQALGQGPQFIFQYYEEEERQRGNFPDRFSGHQFPNYSSELNVNALLLGDSALYLCAGSLATGFETQYFGPGTRLLVL.

This clonotype was found many times. This chain connects TRBV2 to TRBJ1-4; D is undetermined. This CDR3 is 15 amino acids long. Trimming cost V 0 bases and J 4 bases, with 9 bases left between them. Germline assignment: CDR1 SNHLY and CDR2 FYNNEI. The CDR3 protein is CASSEATKINEKLFF. CDR3 DNA: TGTGCCAGCAGTGAAGCGACCAAGATTAATGAAAAACTGTTTTTT. The full variable domain, completed using reference TRBV2 and TRBJ1-4, is EPEVTQTPSHQVTQMGQEVILRCVPISNHLYFYWYRQILGQKVEFLVSFYNNEISEKSEIFDDQFSVERPDGSNFTLKIRSTKLEDSAMYFCASSEATKINEKLFFGSGTQLSVL.

In its sample, this clonotype was seen many times. The gene calls are TRBV6-5 and TRBJ2-7; 14 bases map to TRBD2. V lost 2 bases to trimming and J lost 1 base; unmatched junction nucleotides: 1. The germline gives CDR1 MNHEY, CDR2 SVGAGI. CDR3 length equals 16 residues. CDR3 region: CASSYGTSGSSYEQYF. In DNA form, the CDR3 reads TGTGCCAGCAGTTACGGGACTAGCGGGAGTTCCTACGAGCAGTACTTC.

The table lists this clonotype with many counts. The chain joins TRBV30 to TRBJ1-5; D is ambiguous. Germline V gene lookup returns CDR1 GTSNPN and CDR2 SVGIG (reference sequence). Trimming removed 0 bases from V and 5 bases from J, with 11 bases in between. The CDR3 is 14 residues long. Written as DNA, the CDR3 is TGTGCCTGGAGTGTACGTCGGTTCTATCAGCCCCAGCATTTT. This gives the protein CAWSVRRFYQPQHF. Looking up the rest from reference TRBV30 and TRBJ1-5 gives the full variable domain: SQTIHQWPATLVQPVGSPLSLECTVEGTSNPNLYWYRQAAGRGLQLLFYSVGIGQISSEVPQNLSASRPQDRQFILSSKKLLLSDSGFYLCAWSVRRFYQPQHFGDGTRLSIL.

This clonotype was seen a few times. V usage is TRBV9 and J usage is TRBJ2-2, with no clear D. Germline V gene lookup returns CDR1 SGDLS and CDR2 YYNGEE. CDR3 length: 15 amino acids. With 3 bases removed from V and 1 base from J, the gap between germline ends came to 10 bases. DNA for the CDR3: TGTGCCAGCAGCGGCCTCGCAGGGAACACCGGGGAGCTGTTTTTT. As protein: CASSGLAGNTGELFF.

This clonotype was found a few times. The gene calls are TRBV20-1 and TRBJ2-3; D uncertain. CDR1 is DFQATT, CDR2 SNEGSKA, per germline (reference sequence). V shed 7 bases and J shed 2 bases, with 13 bases lying between them. The CDR3 is 13 residues long. DNA for the CDR3: TGCAGTGTAAAAGAAGTCTCCACAGATACGCAGTATTTT. This sequence encodes CSVKEVSTDTQYF.

V is TRBV14 and J is TRBJ2-7; D may be TRBD1 (6 bases). Germline V gene lookup returns CDR1 SGHDN and CDR2 FVKESK. The CDR3 contains 14 residues. V lost 4 bases and J lost 5, with 15 bases in between. The CDR3 protein is CASSLNRDQNEQYF. In DNA, the CDR3 is TGTGCCAGCAGCCTTAACAGGGACCAAAACGAGCAGTACTTC.

This clonotype was detected ten times or more. This chain connects TRBV7-9 to TRBJ2-5; tentatively, D is TRBD1 (6 bases). V gave up 3 bases and J gave up 1 base, with 12 bases separating them. Germline CDR1 and CDR2: SEHNR and FQNEAQ (reference sequence). This CDR3 has 15 amino acids. This CDR3 is CASSFSQGRQETQYF. The CDR3 DNA is TGTGCCAGCAGCTTTAGTCAGGGGCGCCAAGAGACCCAGTACTTC. Drawing the rest from reference TRBV7-9 and TRBJ2-5, the complete variable domain is DTGVSQNPRHKITKRGQNVTFRCDPISEHNRLYWYRQTLGQGPEFLTYFQNEAQLEKSRLLSDRFSAERPKGSFSTLEIQRTEQGDSAMYLCASSFSQGRQETQYFGPGTRLLVL.

This clonotype was counted at least ten times. V usage is TRBV5-8 and J usage is TRBJ1-2; possible D gene TRBD1, 5 bases. The CDR3 is made up of 15 amino acids. Germline V gene sequence: CDR1 SGHTS, CDR2 YDEGEE. V dropped 4 bases and J dropped 8 bases, with 21 bases sitting between them. CDR3 DNA: TGTGCCAGCAGCCGGCCCGACAGAGTCTATGGAGGCTACACCTTC. Protein sequence: CASSRPDRVYGGYTF.

This clonotype was found a few times. The rearrangement joins TRBV29-1 to TRBJ2-1; no firm D call. The CDR3 length is 12 residues. Germline loops: CDR1 SQVTM, CDR2 ANQGSEA. The V end lost 1 base, the J end lost 5 bases, and 6 bases lay between the germline ends. In DNA form, the CDR3 reads TGCAGCGTTGAAGTTGTAGACAATGAGCAGTTCTTC. Its translation: CSVEVVDNEQFF.

This clonotype occurred many times. The chain has TRBV27 and TRBJ2-5, with 9 bases matching TRBD2. Germline loops: CDR1 MNHEY, CDR2 SMNVEV (reference sequence). The CDR3 extends over 17 amino acids. V trimming: 5 bases; J trimming: 4 bases; junction bases outside the gene matches: 14. CDR3 nucleotide sequence: TGTGCCAGCAGTACAAAAGGACTAGCGTCTAATGTAGAGACCCAGTACTTC. Translation: CASSTKGLASNVETQYF.

The chain couples TRBV18 to TRBJ2-7; weak D call: TRBD2 (6 bases). V was clipped by 1 base and J by 2 bases, with 9 bases between them. CDR1 KGHSH and CDR2 LQKENI come from the germline V gene. The CDR3 runs to 14 residues. The CDR3 coding sequence is TGTGCCAGCTCACCACTTACTAGCACCTACGAGCAGTACTTC. This gives the protein CASSPLTSTYEQYF.